The 26 T cell receptor beta chains below were found in one sample sequenced in a study of T cells in Graves' hyperthyroidism and ophthalmopathy (dated by TCRdb to the late 2010s). The library was obtained by multiplex PCR. These reads were obtained on an Illumina HiSeq 2000. The TCR beta CDR3 regions were amplified from RNA transcripts. The first round of RT-PCR for the TCR CDR3 was performed with the HTBI primer set and the Qiagen OneStep RT-PCR kit. TCRdb reprocessed the public reads (quality trimming at Q25 with fastp, clone calling with MiXCR) and kept in-frame beta chains. Identical CDR3 protein sequences are pooled into one entry, listed with their most common genes and DNA. The sample table holds some 550,000 distinct CDR3 sequences, of which more than 20% were seen once. Around 27% of the sample goes to the ten largest clones. The sample was blood. Every receptor here comes from a man younger than 35 with Graves' hyperthyroidism.

The chain employs TRBV3-1 and TRBJ1-2; no definite D call. Germline values: CDR1 LGHDT, CDR2 YNNKEL (reference sequence). Deletions cut 1 base from V and 8 bases from J, with 8 bases between. This CDR3 is 12 amino acids long. CDR3 nucleotides: TGTGCCAGCAGCCAAGTCTACCTGGGCTACACCTTC. It is translated as CASSQVYLGYTF.

A word on this clonotype: This may stem from a read error, because a much larger clone lies one nucleotide away. The V and J genes are TRBV7-3 and TRBJ2-5; D gene unclear. This CDR3 is built from 12 residues. The V gene's germline CDR1 is SGHTA and CDR2 FQGTGA. For the CDR3, the DNA is TGTGCCGGCAGCTCAGCTCAAGAGACCCAGTACTTC. Translated, it gives CAGSSAQETQYF.

This clonotype has a count of ten or more. The chain uses TRBV12-3 or TRBV12-4 and TRBJ1-5; 7 nucleotides line up with TRBD1. After removal of 5 bases from V and 7 bases from J, the junction contained 8 bases not matched to a gene. CDR3 length: 14 residues. The CDR3 spells CASSKDRERQPQHF. CDR3 sequence (DNA): TGTGCCAGCAGTAAAGACAGGGAGAGGCAGCCCCAGCATTTT.

The chain has TRBV12-3 or TRBV12-4 and TRBJ1-4; 8 nucleotides line up with TRBD1. The CDR3 is 16 amino acids. V dropped 5 bases and J dropped 6; count of bases not matched to a gene: 11. The CDR3: CASSPNLGQGYEKLFF. The CDR3 region has the DNA TGTGCCAGCAGTCCAAACCTCGGACAGGGTTATGAAAAACTGTTTTTT.

The chain is built from TRBV6-2 or TRBV6-3 and TRBJ2-7; tentative D call: TRBD2 (6 bases). Germline V gene sequence: CDR1 MNHEY, CDR2 SVGEGT. Trimming cost V 5 bases and J 6 bases, with 20 bases left between them. The CDR3 loop spans 15 amino acids. The CDR3 DNA follows: TGTGCCAGCAGTCCTGCTAGCGCCACTTCGGCCGAGCAGTACTTC. It encodes CASSPASATSAEQYF.

This clonotype showed up many times. The chain has TRBV12-3 or TRBV12-4 and TRBJ1-1; TRBD1 might be the D (5 bases). There are 13 residues in the CDR3. The V and J ends lost 4 bases and 5 bases respectively, with 11 bases between them. DNA for the CDR3: TGTGCCAGCAGTTCATCAGGGCATACTGAAGCTTTCTTT. This translates into CASSSSGHTEAFF.

This clonotype was counted many times. This rearrangement joins TRBV10-3 to TRBJ2-7; D tentatively reads TRBD1 or TRBD2 (6 bases each). Trimming took 1 base from V and 3 from J, leaving 16 bases between them. Germline V gene data show CDR1 as ENHRY and CDR2 as SYGVKD. The CDR3 extends over 16 amino acids. This CDR3 reads CAISEFPGDINYEQYF. The CDR3 bases are TGTGCCATCAGTGAGTTCCCGGGGGACATCAACTACGAGCAGTACTTC.

This clonotype was recorded only once. J is TRBJ2-7 and V is TRBV24-1, with D possibly being TRBD1 (5 bases). The CDR3 contains 12 residues. Germline lookup yields CDR1 KGHDR and CDR2 SFDVKD. V gave up 6 bases and J gave up 9 bases, with 14 bases separating them. CDR3 nucleotides: TGTGCCACCAGTTCCGACAGTAATCGGCAGTACTTC. Protein product: CATSSDSNRQYF.

This clonotype showed up many times. The V and J genes are TRBV12-3 or TRBV12-4 and TRBJ1-5, with 9 bases identical to TRBD1. The V segment lost 4 bases and the J segment 6 bases; nucleotides outside the gene matches: 7. The CDR3 totals 15 residues. As DNA, the CDR3 is TGTGCCAGCAGTTCCGGGACAGGGTATGGTCAGCCCCAGCATTTT. Protein product: CASSSGTGYGQPQHF.

This clonotype appeared many times. This rearrangement joins TRBV30 to TRBJ1-1, with 10 bases lining up with TRBD1. Per germline, CDR1 GTSNPN and CDR2 SVGIG (reference sequence). The CDR3 covers 14 residues. V dropped 3 bases and J dropped 5; count of bases not matched to a gene: 6. CDR3 nucleotides: TGTGCCTGGAGGGGGGACAGGGGAGGGACTGAAGCTTTCTTT. It translates to CAWRGDRGGTEAFF.

This clonotype has just one count. The chain employs TRBV12-3 or TRBV12-4 and TRBJ1-1; D unresolved. Between the trimmed V and J ends, which lost 4 bases and 0 bases, there was a span of 12 bases. The CDR3 spans 15 residues. The CDR3 region has the DNA TGTGCCAGCAGTTCCCGACGTAGCATGAACACTGAAGCTTTCTTT. Its translation is CASSSRRSMNTEAFF.

This clonotype was seen many times. This rearrangement joins TRBV7-8 to TRBJ2-5; D assignment may be TRBD1 or TRBD2 (5 bases each). Trimming took 3 bases from V and 3 from J, leaving 17 bases between them. The CDR3 length is 16 residues. CDR1 and CDR2 from the germline V gene are SGHVS and FQNEAQ. The CDR3 reads CASSFREGTVEETQYF. The CDR3 nucleotides read TGTGCCAGCAGCTTTAGAGAGGGGACGGTGGAAGAGACCCAGTACTTC.

The chain has TRBV28 and TRBJ1-1; a weak D match, TRBD1 (5 bases). CDR1 is MDHEN, CDR2 SYDVKM, per germline. With 2 bases removed from V and 11 bases from J, the gap between germline ends came to 12 bases. The CDR3 length is 12 residues. The CDR3 protein is CASSLNGDHAFF. The CDR3 nucleotides read TGTGCCAGCAGTTTAAACGGGGACCATGCTTTCTTT.

J is TRBJ2-7 and V is TRBV18; maybe TRBD2 (5 bases). Trimming removed 3 bases from V and 3 bases from J, with 18 bases in between. CDR1 and CDR2 (germline): KGHSH, LQKENI. This CDR3 region has 16 residues. CDR3 loop: CASSPTVGVESYEQYF. The CDR3 nucleotides are TGTGCCAGCTCACCCACTGTCGGGGTAGAAAGCTACGAGCAGTACTTC.

This chain connects TRBV20-1 to TRBJ2-5, with 7 bases aligning to TRBD2. The CDR3 length is 14 residues. J gave up 0 bases and V 5 bases, and 6 bases lay outside the gene matches. Per the germline V gene, CDR1 is DFQATT and CDR2 is SNEGSKA (reference sequence). The CDR3 loop is CSAGSGEYQETQYF. CDR3 DNA: TGCAGTGCTGGAAGCGGGGAGTACCAAGAGACCCAGTACTTC.

About this clonotype: Here the CDR3 omits its conserved ending phenylalanine or tryptophan, so a read error is the likely source. The DNA is left out, because the CDR3 cannot be placed on it with certainty; the CDR3 is given as TCRdb lists it. This CDR3 is CASSAIRGNTEAWL. The rearrangement links TRBV6-1 to TRBJ1-1; TRBD1 is the table's D call and was not checked against the DNA. The CDR3 is 14 residues long, ends included. CDR1 and CDR2 from the germline V gene are MNHNS and SASEGT.

This clonotype was counted a few times. CDR3 protein: CASSPLGRVLYEQYF. The DNA for the CDR3 is TGTGCCAGCAGTCCCCTCGGGCGAGTCCTTTACGAGCAGTACTTC. V is TRBV6-2 or TRBV6-3 and J is TRBJ2-7; the D is unclear. V was cut by 5 bases and J by 4 bases, with 18 bases left in between. Germline CDR1 reads MNHEY; CDR2 reads SVGEGT. CDR3 length equals 15 residues.

This clonotype was detected many times. The chain couples TRBV6-1 to TRBJ1-2; D gene unclear. V lost 5 bases, J lost 7 bases, and 11 bases lay in between. Per the germline V gene, CDR1 is MNHNS and CDR2 is SASEGT. This CDR3 has 12 amino acids. The CDR3 DNA reads as TGTGCCAGCAGTCCCCCCGCCGGTGGCTACACCTTC. Protein product: CASSPPAGGYTF.

This clonotype was recorded many times. The V and J genes are TRBV28 and TRBJ2-7; 8 bases are a match to TRBD2. The CDR3 contains 16 residues. CDR1 is MDHEN and CDR2 is SYDVKM in the germline V gene. V gave up 4 bases and J gave up 6 bases; unmatched junction bases: 14. The CDR3 spells CASSSRILRGGGEQYF. The CDR3 bases are TGTGCCAGCAGTTCCCGTATCCTTCGGGGGGGAGGCGAGCAGTACTTC.

This clonotype has a handful of counts. The CDR3 here is CASSLDGRWTMNTEAFF. In nucleotides, the CDR3 is TGTGCCAGCAGCTTAGACGGCCGATGGACTATGAACACTGAAGCTTTCTTT. This rearrangement joins TRBV13 to TRBJ1-1; no reliable D call. Germline V CDR1 and CDR2: PRHDT, FYEKMQ (reference sequence). Trimming took 1 base from V and 0 from J, leaving 15 bases between them. The CDR3 contains 17 residues.

Worth noting for this clonotype: A much more abundant neighbour one base away suggests this may be a read error. J is TRBJ1-6 and V is TRBV28; D uncertain. Per the germline V gene, CDR1 is MDHEN and CDR2 is SYDVKM. Trimming took 5 bases from V and 7 from J, leaving 3 bases between them. The CDR3 sequence is 11 residues long. The CDR3 sequence: CASSGNSPLHF. CDR3 DNA: TGTGCCAGCAGTGGGAATTCACCCCTCCACTTT.

This clonotype was seen ten or more times. The chain employs TRBV13 and TRBJ2-7; TRBD1 might be the D (5 bases). Trimming left V 3 bases short and J 2 bases short, with 11 bases between. CDR3 length: 14 residues. Germline V gives CDR1 PRHDT, CDR2 FYEKMQ (reference sequence). CDR3 sequence: CASSLSREPYEQYF. In DNA, the CDR3 is TGTGCCAGCAGCTTGAGCAGGGAACCCTACGAGCAGTACTTC.

The chain employs TRBV5-1 and TRBJ2-5, with TRBD1 identical over 10 bases. Trimming took 3 bases from V and 7 from J; bases not matched to a gene: 3. The CDR3 extends over 13 amino acids. The germline CDR1 and CDR2 sequences are SGHRS and YFSETQ. This CDR3 reads CASSSGQGGTQYF. CDR3 bases: TGCGCCAGCAGCTCTGGACAGGGGGGGACCCAGTACTTC.

Ten or more counts support this clonotype. V and J are TRBV6-1 and TRBJ2-5; TRBD1 might be the D (6 bases). The CDR3 consists of 15 residues. CDR1 is MNHNS, CDR2 SASEGT, per germline. The V end was cut by 4 bases, the J end by 5 bases, with 17 bases between. The CDR3 spells CASSGWGPGLETQYF. The CDR3 DNA follows: TGTGCCAGCAGTGGTTGGGGGCCAGGTTTGGAGACCCAGTACTTC.

The chain has TRBV28 and TRBJ1-2; TRBD1 aligns across 7 bases. Trimming took 5 bases from V and 0 from J; bases not matched to a gene: 6. Looked up from germline, CDR1 is MDHEN and CDR2 is SYDVKM. This CDR3 contains 15 residues. Here the CDR3 DNA reads TGTGCCAGCAGTACAGGGGCGCTTTCTAACTATGGCTACACCTTC. Its translation: CASSTGALSNYGYTF.

In this sample, this clonotype turned up many times. V and J are TRBV28 and TRBJ1-2, with 8 positions matching TRBD1. Trimming at V came to 10 bases and at J to 3 bases, leaving 10 bases not matched to a gene. Germline lookup yields CDR1 MDHEN and CDR2 SYDVKM. The CDR3 length is 14 residues. CDR3 amino acids: CATHGTGYDYGYTF. The CDR3 nucleotides read TGTGCCACCCACGGGACAGGTTACGACTATGGCTACACCTTC.